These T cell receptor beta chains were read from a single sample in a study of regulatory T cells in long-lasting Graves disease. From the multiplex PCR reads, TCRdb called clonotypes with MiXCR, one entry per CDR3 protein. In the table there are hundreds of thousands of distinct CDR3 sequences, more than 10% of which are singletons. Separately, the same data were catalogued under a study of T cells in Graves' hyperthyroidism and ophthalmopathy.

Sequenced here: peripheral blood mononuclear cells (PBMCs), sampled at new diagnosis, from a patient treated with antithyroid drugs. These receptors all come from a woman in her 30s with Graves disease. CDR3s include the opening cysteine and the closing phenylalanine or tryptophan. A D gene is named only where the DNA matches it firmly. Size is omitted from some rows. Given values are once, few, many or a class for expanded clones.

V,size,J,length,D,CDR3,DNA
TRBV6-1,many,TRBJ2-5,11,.,CASRALETQYF,TGTGCCAGCAGAGCACTTGAGACCCAGTACTTC
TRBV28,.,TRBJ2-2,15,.,CASSLWASNTGELFF,TGTGCCAGCAGTTTATGGGCCTCGAACACCGGGGAGCTGTTTTTT
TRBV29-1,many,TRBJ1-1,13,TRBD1,CSVTGQGNTEAFF,TGCAGCGTTACGGGACAGGGGAACACTGAAGCTTTCTTT
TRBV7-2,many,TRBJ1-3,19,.,CASSLVSPTLQGKGNTIYF,TGTGCCAGCAGCTTAGTATCCCCCACTCTTCAGGGAAAAGGAAACACCATATATTTT
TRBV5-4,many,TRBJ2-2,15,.,CASSLRGAQTGELFF,TGTGCCAGCAGCTTACGGGGGGCGCAAACCGGGGAGCTGTTTTTT
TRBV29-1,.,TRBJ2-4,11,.,CSVSHTGIQYF,TGCAGCGTTTCCCATACAGGAATTCAGTACTTC
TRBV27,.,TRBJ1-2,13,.,CASAPGTGYGYTF,TGTGCCAGCGCTCCCGGGACCGGCTATGGCTACACCTTC
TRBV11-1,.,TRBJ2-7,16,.,CASSLSHRSQSYEQYF,TGTGCCAGCAGCTTAAGTCATCGTTCCCAATCCTACGAGCAGTACTTC
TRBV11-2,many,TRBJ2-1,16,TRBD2,CASSSYSGETYNEQFF,TGTGCCAGCAGCTCATATAGCGGGGAAACCTACAATGAGCAGTTCTTC
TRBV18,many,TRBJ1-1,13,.,CASQTQKNTEAFF,TGTGCCAGCCAGACACAGAAGAACACTGAAGCTTTCTTT
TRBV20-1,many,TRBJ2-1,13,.,CSAAHGLYNEQFF,TGCAGTGCTGCCCACGGCCTCTACAATGAGCAGTTCTTC
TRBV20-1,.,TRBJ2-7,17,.,CSANFRIREAPYYEQYF,TGCAGTGCAAACTTTAGAATCAGGGAGGCTCCCTACTACGAGCAGTACTTC
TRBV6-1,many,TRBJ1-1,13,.,CASSGPLFDEAFF,TGTGCCAGCAGTGGCCCACTCTTTGATGAAGCTTTCTTT
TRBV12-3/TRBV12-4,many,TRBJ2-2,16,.,CASSLSRRLKTGELFF,TGTGCCAGCAGTCTTTCCCGGAGGTTAAAGACCGGGGAGCTGTTTTTT
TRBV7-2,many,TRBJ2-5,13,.,CASSLPPQETQYF,TGTGCCAGCAGCTTACCTCCCCAAGAGACCCAGTACTTC
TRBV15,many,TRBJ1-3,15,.,CATSRERSSGNTIYF,TGTGCCACCAGCAGAGAACGGAGCTCTGGAAACACCATATATTTT
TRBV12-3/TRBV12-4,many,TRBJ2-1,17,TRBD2,CASSLLGSGATYNEQFF,TGTGCCAGCAGTTTATTGGGTAGCGGGGCTACTTACAATGAGCAGTTCTTC
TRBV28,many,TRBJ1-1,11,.,CASSGYTEAFF,TGTGCCAGCAGTGGTTACACTGAAGCTTTCTTT
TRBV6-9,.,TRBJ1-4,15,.,CASSYGIFSNEKLFF,TGTGCCAGCAGTTACGGGATCTTCTCTAATGAAAAACTGTTTTTT